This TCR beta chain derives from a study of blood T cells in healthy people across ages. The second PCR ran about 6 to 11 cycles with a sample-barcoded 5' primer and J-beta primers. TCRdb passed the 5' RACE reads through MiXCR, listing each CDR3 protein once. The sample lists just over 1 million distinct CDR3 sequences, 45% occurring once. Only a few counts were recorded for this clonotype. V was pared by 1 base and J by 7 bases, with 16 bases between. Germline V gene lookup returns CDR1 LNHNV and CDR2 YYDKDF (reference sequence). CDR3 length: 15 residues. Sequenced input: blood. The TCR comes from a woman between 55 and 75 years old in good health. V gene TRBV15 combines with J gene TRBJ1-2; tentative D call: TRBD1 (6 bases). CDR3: CATSRAPGEGGGYTF. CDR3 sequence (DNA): TGTGCCACCAGCAGAGCCCCAGGGGAAGGCGGTGGCTACACCTTC.